This T cell receptor (beta chain) was recorded in a study of shared clonotypes between healthy human individuals. Looking at the study overall: The cohort comprised a couple of women and a few men. Their ages spanned 18 to 49 years.

Each cell subset's genomic DNA was divided evenly among several immunoSEQ plates. Produced via immunoSEQ multiplex PCR; TCRdb's table is partial and in-frame only. The sample carries 550,000 to 850,000 clones, roughly 70% recorded once. On this clone itself: Its antigen is unknown.

The V and J ends lost 0 bases and 2 bases respectively, with 6 bases between them. The CDR3 has 14 residues. Germline V gene sequence: CDR1 SGHRS, CDR2 YFSETQ. Findings and limits, study-wide: What naive subsets generally showed was a larger estimated richness than memory subsets showed.

This TCR came from a woman aged 25 to 39 in good health. Sequenced: memory CD4+ T cells sorted from blood. The sample's subset: CD45RA-negative fraction. The J gene is TRBJ1-3, the V gene TRBV5-1; D gene ambiguous. The CDR3 DNA sequence: TGCGCCAGCAGCTTGGCCTCGGCTGGAAACACCATATATTTT. Encoded protein: CASSLASAGNTIYF.